One sample yielded the 29 T cell receptor beta chains listed below, sequenced in a study of OX40 agonist ivuxolimab in advanced cancers. Using immunoSEQ multiplex PCR, the repertoire was profiled, and TCRdb retains in-frame clones only, with some absent. The repertoire has roughly 60,000 clones, approximately 91% of them found once; the top ten carry 25%. The sample was CD4+ or CD8+ T cells sorted from blood, taken in a trial of the OX40 agonist ivuxolimab. Receptors originate from an adult with an advanced solid tumor such as melanoma, head and neck, liver or kidney cancer.

This chain uses TRBV6-6 with TRBJ1-1; D gene unclear. Trimming removed 5 bases from V and 6 bases from J, with 4 bases in between. The CDR3 consists of 10 residues. Germline loops: CDR1 MNHNY, CDR2 SVGAGI (reference sequence). The CDR3 sequence: CASSLSEAFF. The CDR3, as DNA: TGTGCCAGCAGTCTCTCTGAAGCTTTCTTT.

This clone has just one count. The chain combines TRBV9 with TRBJ1-2, with D possibly being TRBD1 (5 bases). CDR1 and CDR2 from the germline V gene are SGDLS and YYNGEE. V lost 0 bases and J 4 bases, leaving 13 bases between the germline ends. CDR3 length: 15 amino acids. The CDR3 is CASSVERGAVYGYTF. CDR3 bases: TGTGCCAGCAGCGTAGAAAGGGGCGCGGTCTATGGCTACACCTTC.

This chain connects TRBV27 to TRBJ1-2; D may be TRBD1 (5 bases). Deletions cut 2 bases from V and 8 bases from J, with 9 bases between. The germline V gene has CDR1 MNHEY and CDR2 SMNVEV (reference sequence). This CDR3 comprises 12 residues. The CDR3 reads CASSLGGKGYTF. The CDR3 coding sequence is TGTGCCAGCAGTTTAGGGGGGAAGGGCTACACCTTC.

Concerning this clone itself: Different DNA sequences within this sample yield the same CDR3. The chain links TRBV7-2 to TRBJ2-3; D is unresolved. Between the trimmed V and J ends, which lost 4 bases and 6 bases, there was a span of 23 bases. CDR1 is SGHTA, CDR2 FQGNSA, per germline. CDR3 length equals 17 residues. The CDR3 DNA follows: TGTGCCAGCAGCTCCGGTGAGGAAAGGGTTTTGTCGGATACGCAGTATTTT. Translation gives CASSSGEERVLSDTQYF.

V usage is TRBV28 and J usage is TRBJ2-7; D unresolved. Germline CDR1 is MDHEN and CDR2 is SYDVKM. V was trimmed by 3 bases and J by 3 bases, leaving 6 bases between them. The CDR3 is 12 amino acids. CDR3 amino acids: CASSFAFYEQYF. CDR3 DNA sequence: TGTGCCAGCAGTTTTGCATTCTACGAGCAGTACTTC. The entire variable domain, with the rest obtained from reference TRBV28 and TRBJ2-7, is as follows: DVKVTQSSRYLVKRTGEKVFLECVQDMDHENMFWYRQDPGLGLRLIYFSYDVKMKEKGDIPEGYSVSREKKERFSLILESASTNQTSMYLCASSFAFYEQYFGPGTRLTVT.

V gene TRBV20-1 combines with J gene TRBJ2-7; no firm D call. The CDR3 has 11 residues. Trimming removed 3 bases from V and 2 bases from J, with 5 bases in between. Germline V gene data show CDR1 as DFQATT and CDR2 as SNEGSKA (reference sequence). CDR3 sequence (DNA): TGCAGTGCTAGCTATACCTACGAGCAGTACTTC. It specifies CSASYTYEQYF.

This chain joins TRBV27 and TRBJ2-7, with D perhaps being TRBD1 or TRBD2 (5 bases each). The CDR3 is made up of 18 amino acids. V was trimmed by 2 bases and J by 0 bases, leaving 20 bases between them. Germline V gives CDR1 MNHEY, CDR2 SMNVEV (reference sequence). The DNA for the CDR3 is TGTGCCAGCAGTTTAAGGGGTTTTGGGGGTGGGAGCTCCTACGAGCAGTACTTC. Protein: CASSLRGFGGGSSYEQYF.

The chain is built from TRBV16 and TRBJ2-1; D not resolved. There are 15 residues in the CDR3. V shed 2 bases and J shed 4 bases, with 12 bases lying between them. Germline values: CDR1 KGHSY, CDR2 FQNENV. The CDR3 bases are TGTGCCAGCAGCCAAGGCTGGTCGGATTACAATGAGCAGTTCTTC. Protein: CASSQGWSDYNEQFF. Combining the CDR3 with reference TRBV16 and TRBJ2-1 gives the whole variable domain GEEVAQTPKHLVRGEGQKAKLYCAPIKGHSYVFWYQQVLKNEFKFLISFQNENVFDETGMPKERFSAKCLPNSPCSLEIQATKLEDSAVYFCASSQGWSDYNEQFFGPGTRLTVL.

The chain uses TRBV27 and TRBJ2-1; D is unclear. This CDR3 is built from 14 residues. V dropped 6 bases and J dropped 5 bases, with 14 bases sitting between them. Germline-derived CDR1 and CDR2 are MNHEY and SMNVEV (reference sequence). The CDR3 region is CASSPYYTNNEQFF. The CDR3 region has the DNA TGTGCCAGCAGCCCCTACTACACTAACAATGAGCAGTTCTTC.

The rearrangement links TRBV19 to TRBJ2-7, with 13 bases that match TRBD2. Germline CDR1 and CDR2: LNHDA and SQIVND (reference sequence). CDR3 length equals 15 residues. J was trimmed by 4 bases and V by 3 bases; bases with no gene match: 3. The CDR3 DNA follows: TGTGCCAGTAGTATGGGACTAGCGGGACCTTACGAGCAGTACTTC. This encodes CASSMGLAGPYEQYF.

The chain links TRBV6-5 to TRBJ1-5; D is ambiguous. The CDR3 covers 9 residues. The V end lost 8 bases, the J end lost 7 bases, and 3 bases lay between the germline ends. Germline V gene data show CDR1 as MNHEY and CDR2 as SVGAGI. The CDR3 DNA reads as TGTGCCAGCGGACAGCCCCAGCATTTT. Translated: CASGQPQHF.

This clone showed up just once. The CDR3 reads CASSVGLAGRDEQFF. In DNA, the CDR3 is TGTGCCAGCAGCGTGGGGCTAGCGGGACGCGATGAGCAGTTCTTC. V gene TRBV5-4 combines with J gene TRBJ2-1; 9 bases map to TRBD2. After removal of 4 bases from V and 8 bases from J, the junction contained 10 bases not matched to a gene. The CDR3 loop spans 15 amino acids. Germline assignment: CDR1 SGHNT and CDR2 YYREEE (reference sequence).

The chain links TRBV2 to TRBJ2-1, with 14 bases aligning to TRBD2. The CDR3 is 16 amino acids. Germline V gene sequence: CDR1 SNHLY, CDR2 FYNNEI. V lost 6 bases and J lost 7; bases outside the gene matches: 8. CDR3 nucleotides: TGTGCCAGCAGACCGGGACTAGCGGGAGAGACAAATGAGCAGTTCTTC. Amino acids: CASRPGLAGETNEQFF.

The chain carries TRBV9 and TRBJ2-2; 15 bases are a match to TRBD2. V shed 3 bases, J shed 1 base, and the junction held 4 bases outside the gene matches. The CDR3 runs to 18 residues. Looked up from germline, CDR1 is SGDLS and CDR2 is YYNGEE. The CDR3 coding sequence is TGTGCCAGCAGCGACGGGACTAGCGGGAGGAGGAACACCGGGGAGCTGTTTTTT. Its protein is CASSDGTSGRRNTGELFF.

The rearrangement links TRBV27 to TRBJ2-1; no reliable D call. Trimming left V 5 bases short and J 6 bases short, with 14 bases between. Germline CDR1 reads MNHEY; CDR2 reads SMNVEV (reference sequence). CDR3 length: 14 residues. In DNA, the CDR3 is TGTGCCAGCAGTCCAGACCGAATAGGCAATGAGCAGTTCTTC. It specifies CASSPDRIGNEQFF.

The chain combines TRBV7-9 with TRBJ2-2, with a tentative D call TRBD1 (6 bases). The ends were cut back, 0 bases at V and 3 bases at J, with 11 bases in the middle. The length of the CDR3 is 16 residues. CDR1 SEHNR and CDR2 FQNEAQ come from the germline V gene (reference sequence). CDR3 DNA sequence: TGTGCCAGCAGCTTAGCGCTAACAGGGCACACCGGGGAGCTGTTTTTT. Its protein product is CASSLALTGHTGELFF. Full variable domain (missing parts from reference TRBV7-9 and TRBJ2-2): DTGVSQNPRHKITKRGQNVTFRCDPISEHNRLYWYRQTLGQGPEFLTYFQNEAQLEKSRLLSDRFSAERPKGSFSTLEIQRTEQGDSAMYLCASSLALTGHTGELFFGEGSRLTVL.

V and J are TRBV7-3 and TRBJ2-2; 7 bases align to TRBD2. Trimming at V came to 8 bases and at J to 4 bases, leaving 7 bases not matched to a gene. The germline gives CDR1 SGHTA, CDR2 FQGTGA. The CDR3 has 14 amino acids. The CDR3 loop is CASSREGGTGELFF. The CDR3 coding sequence is TGTGCCAGCTCAAGGGAGGGAGGCACCGGGGAGCTGTTTTTT.

The chain joins TRBV12-5 to TRBJ2-7; D gene unclear. Looked up from germline, CDR1 is LGHNT and CDR2 is FRNRAP. The CDR3 is 13 residues long. The ends were cut back, 3 bases at V and 3 bases at J, with 9 bases in the middle. Written as DNA, the CDR3 is TGTGCTAGTGGTTTATACGATGGCTACGAGCAGTACTTC. It translates to CASGLYDGYEQYF.

The rearrangement joins TRBV7-6 to TRBJ1-4; D is unclear. Deletions cut 5 bases from V and 3 bases from J, with 1 base between. The CDR3 totals 11 residues. Germline V lookup: CDR1 SGHVS, CDR2 FNYEAQ. CDR3 in amino acids: CASSPNEKLFF. Here the CDR3 DNA reads TGTGCCAGCAGCCCTAATGAAAAACTGTTTTTT.

This chain joins TRBV5-6 and TRBJ2-3, with 12 positions matching TRBD2. CDR1 SGHDT and CDR2 YYEEEE come from the germline V gene. V lost 5 bases, J lost 6 bases, and 13 bases stayed unmatched. This CDR3 contains 17 residues. CDR3 residues: CASRAAALAGGGDTQYF. CDR3 DNA: TGTGCCAGCAGAGCCGCCGCACTAGCGGGGGGTGGGGATACGCAGTATTTT.

This rearrangement joins TRBV27 to TRBJ2-1; D is uncertain. Per the germline V gene, CDR1 is MNHEY and CDR2 is SMNVEV (reference sequence). The CDR3 length is 13 residues. Trimming pared 6 bases from V and 3 bases from J, leaving 9 bases between. CDR3 residues: CASSPGSYNEQFF. As DNA, the CDR3 is TGTGCCAGCAGCCCCGGCAGCTACAATGAGCAGTTCTTC.

This clone has only one observation. The gene calls are TRBV6-1 and TRBJ2-1; a weak D match, TRBD2 (6 bases). V was cut by 1 base and J by 4 bases, with 11 bases left in between. The CDR3 contains 15 residues. In germline, CDR1 is MNHNS, CDR2 SASEGT. This chain's CDR3 is CASSEGDSLYNEQFF. The CDR3 DNA follows: TGTGCCAGCAGTGAAGGGGACTCGTTGTACAATGAGCAGTTCTTC.

DNA of the CDR3: TGTGCCAGCAGCCAAGGGAGCAGCTCCTACGAGCAGTACTTC. It yields the protein CASSQGSSSYEQYF. The gene calls are TRBV4-2 and TRBJ2-7; D gene uncertain. Deletions cut 1 base from V and 0 bases from J, with 7 bases between. The CDR3 runs 14 residues. Germline V gives CDR1 LGHNA, CDR2 YNFKEQ.

This clone was detected once. The chain employs TRBV4-3 and TRBJ2-1, with D unresolved. In germline, CDR1 is LGHNA, CDR2 YSLEER. V shed 1 base and J shed 0 bases, with 1 base lying between them. The CDR3 extends over 13 amino acids. CDR3 sequence reads: CASSQGSYNEQFF. The CDR3 DNA reads TGCGCCAGCAGCCAAGGCTCCTACAATGAGCAGTTCTTC.

The rearrangement uses TRBV27 and TRBJ1-1; no reliable D call. The V end was cut by 4 bases, the J end by 0 bases, with 9 bases between. The CDR3 is 14 residues long. Germline values: CDR1 MNHEY, CDR2 SMNVEV (reference sequence). CDR3: CASSSTGLNTEAFF. In DNA form, the CDR3 reads TGTGCCAGCAGTTCCACGGGTTTGAACACTGAAGCTTTCTTT.

This chain uses TRBV6-4 with TRBJ2-7; D not certain. CDR1 and CDR2 from the germline V gene are MRHNA and SNTAGT. Between the trimmed V and J ends, which lost 4 bases and 1 base, there was a span of 8 bases. The CDR3 loop spans 13 amino acids. The CDR3 region has the DNA TGTGCCAGCAGTGTATCCGTATCCTACGAGCAGTACTTC. Its translation: CASSVSVSYEQYF.

The chain has TRBV7-6 and TRBJ2-2; 10 bases map to TRBD1. Germline V gene data show CDR1 as SGHVS and CDR2 as FNYEAQ. CDR3 length: 15 amino acids. V shed 6 bases and J 1 base; nucleotides not matched to a gene: 2. For the CDR3, the DNA is TGTGCCAGCAGTGGACAGGGGGGGAACACCGGGGAGCTGTTTTTT. Its protein is CASSGQGGNTGELFF.

The CDR3: CASSPLRTSGTSTDTQYF. The CDR3 nucleotides read TGTGCCAGCAGCCCGCTCCGGACTAGCGGGACTAGCACAGATACGCAGTATTTT. The chain has TRBV11-2 and TRBJ2-3, with 12 bases that match TRBD2. The germline CDR1 and CDR2 sequences are SGHAT and FQNNGV. With V trimmed by 5 bases and J by 0 bases, 9 bases remained unmatched. The CDR3 sequence is 18 residues long.

The chain is built from TRBV14 and TRBJ2-2, with 10 bases matching TRBD2. The V gene's germline CDR1 is SGHDN and CDR2 FVKESK. V was clipped by 4 bases and J by 6 bases; unmatched bases: 14. The CDR3 length is 18 residues. The CDR3 reads CASSPRTSSGSKAGELFF. The CDR3 nucleotides read TGTGCCAGCAGCCCACGGACCTCTAGCGGGAGTAAAGCCGGGGAGCTGTTTTTT.